Listed below are T cell receptor beta chains from one sample, sequenced in a study of CD8 T cells in ankylosing spondylitis. A single record per CDR3 protein comes from TCRdb applying MiXCR to the 5' RACE reads. Here the sample spans approximately 300,000 distinct CDR3 sequences, 6.5% to 10% being singletons. Sequences were obtained from blood, either unsorted or a sorted T cell fraction (not recorded which). These receptors were collected from a male donor with ankylosing spondylitis. Both conserved end residues are trimmed from each CDR3. Fields, in order: J gene, D gene, V gene, CDR3 protein. A D gene is named only where the DNA matches it firmly.

>TRBJ2-2|-|TRBV7-2
ASSLVRYPLGELF
>TRBJ2-2|-|TRBV6-2/TRBV6-3
ASSYVGYNTGELF
>TRBJ2-7|TRBD2|TRBV11-2
ASSITSGRLTFEQY
>TRBJ2-1|TRBD2|TRBV12-3/TRBV12-4
ASSLGASGLNEQF
>TRBJ2-1|-|TRBV9
ASSVGVNEQF
>TRBJ2-1|TRBD2|TRBV6-1
ASREGLAISNEQF
>TRBJ2-5|-|TRBV20-1
SASTVGETQY
>TRBJ2-7|-|TRBV29-1
SATGGGADEQY
>TRBJ2-3|-|TRBV11-2
ASSLDILALDTQY
>TRBJ2-3|TRBD2|TRBV7-9
ASSSLAGVSDTQY
>TRBJ2-4|TRBD2|TRBV7-2
ASSSSLAVGNIQY
>TRBJ2-7|-|TRBV5-1
ASSNLTSSYHEQY
>TRBJ2-1|-|TRBV5-1
ASSLWDPGAGNEQF
>TRBJ1-1|-|TRBV7-2
ASSLEIGRAF
>TRBJ2-5|-|TRBV14
ASQDSPPRTQY
>TRBJ1-4|TRBD1|TRBV10-3
AISESLTGGFEKLF
>TRBJ2-3|-|TRBV2
ASSLGDFGTDTQY
>TRBJ2-1|-|TRBV10-3
AISALGPTSSYNEQF
>TRBJ1-3|-|TRBV10-3
AILLSRESSGNTIY
>TRBJ2-1|-|TRBV12-3/TRBV12-4
ASSLGLVGPSSNEQF
>TRBJ2-2|TRBD1|TRBV12-3/TRBV12-4
ASSTGTVNTGELF
>TRBJ1-1|-|TRBV6-4
ASSPQVNTEAF
>TRBJ2-2|TRBD1|TRBV7-6
ASSRLLDRAAGELF
>TRBJ1-2|-|TRBV5-1
ASTLDRGGYGYT
>TRBJ1-4|-|TRBV7-8
ASSLWPGPEDEKLF
>TRBJ2-1|TRBD2|TRBV20-1
SARLAGYHNEQF
>TRBJ1-2|TRBD1|TRBV12-3/TRBV12-4
ASSPTGGKGYT
>TRBJ2-1|-|TRBV7-2
ASSPALQKQF
>TRBJ2-7|-|TRBV28
ASSLIGTEQY
>TRBJ2-2|TRBD1|TRBV29-1
SVAGTGDDTGELF
>TRBJ2-1|TRBD2|TRBV12-3/TRBV12-4
ASSGLAGIYNEQF
>TRBJ2-7|TRBD1|TRBV7-9
ASSLGTAPSGEQY
>TRBJ2-5|-|TRBV18
ASSPRRQQETQY
>TRBJ2-2|-|TRBV28
ASSFKQGNTGELF
>TRBJ2-2|-|TRBV11-1
ASSLLRGGLRNTGELF
>TRBJ2-1|-|TRBV20-1
SARGSRYDNEQF
>TRBJ2-1|TRBD1|TRBV4-2
ASSQPGQGADEQF
>TRBJ1-5|-|TRBV28
ATTQGGRHQPQH
>TRBJ2-1|TRBD2|TRBV9
ASSDGTSGRVEQF
>TRBJ2-1|-|TRBV27
ASSALRGDYNEQF
>TRBJ2-1|TRBD2|TRBV5-6
ASSRAAGVREQF
>TRBJ2-7|TRBD2|TRBV7-3
ASSPDGLADYEQY
>TRBJ1-1|TRBD1|TRBV29-1
SAQPGTGGLWNTEAF
>TRBJ2-1|-|TRBV15
ATSRNLSPRGGNEQF
>TRBJ2-5|TRBD1|TRBV10-3
AISEGQGETQY
>TRBJ2-1|TRBD2|TRBV7-2
ASSLVAGANNEQF
>TRBJ1-5|-|TRBV15
ATSRDAQPQH
>TRBJ2-5|TRBD1|TRBV28
ASSWNRQGGETQY
>TRBJ1-5|-|TRBV29-1
SVSVGGLGQPQH
>TRBJ2-5|-|TRBV18
ASSPAGKETQY
>TRBJ2-7|-|TRBV2
ASSELRQGSYEQY